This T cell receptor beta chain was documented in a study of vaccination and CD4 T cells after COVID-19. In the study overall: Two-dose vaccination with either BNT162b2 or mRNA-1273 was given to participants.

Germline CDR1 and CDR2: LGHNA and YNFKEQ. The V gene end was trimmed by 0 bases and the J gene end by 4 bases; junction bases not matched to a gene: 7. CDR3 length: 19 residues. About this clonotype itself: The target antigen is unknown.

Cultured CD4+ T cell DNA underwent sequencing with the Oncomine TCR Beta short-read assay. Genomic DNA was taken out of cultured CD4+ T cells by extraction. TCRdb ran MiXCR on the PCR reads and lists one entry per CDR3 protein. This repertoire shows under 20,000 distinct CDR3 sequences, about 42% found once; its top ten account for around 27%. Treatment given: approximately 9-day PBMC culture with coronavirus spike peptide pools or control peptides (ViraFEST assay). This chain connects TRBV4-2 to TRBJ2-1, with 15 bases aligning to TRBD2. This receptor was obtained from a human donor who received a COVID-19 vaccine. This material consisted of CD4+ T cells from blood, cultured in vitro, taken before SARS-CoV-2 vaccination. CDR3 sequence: CASSQEGGLAGGRYNEQFF. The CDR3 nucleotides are TGTGCCAGCAGCCAAGAGGGAGGACTAGCGGGGGGGCGTTACAATGAGCAGTTCTTC.